The clone carrying this T cell receptor beta chain was found a few times. Its target is unknown. Repeated repertoire sampling spanned the course of chemoradiotherapy. TCRdb keeps only in-frame clones here, not all; method: immunoSEQ multiplex PCR. Altogether about 32,000 clones are present, about 87% being singletons, with the ten largest covering roughly 4.5%. The sample originates from a study of chemoradiotherapy in HPV16-positive cancers. About the research overall: Candidate HPV-specific clones and shared TCR motifs came from two HPV16-positive patients.

The CDR3 extends over 14 amino acids. Germline V lookup: CDR1 MDHEN, CDR2 SYDVKM. The V end lost 5 bases, the J end lost 5 bases, and 15 bases lay between the germline ends. Overall study findings and caveats: During treatment, candidate HPV-specific clones and E7-related motifs expanded in tumor.

The starting material was blood, obtained from a patient who underwent chemoradiotherapy. The chain employs TRBV28 and TRBJ1-2; D ambiguous. This receptor was identified in a human donor with HPV-associated anogenital cancer. In DNA, the CDR3 is TGTGCCAGCAGTCCCCCCGGGCGAGATTATGGCTACACCTTC. Protein product: CASSPPGRDYGYTF.